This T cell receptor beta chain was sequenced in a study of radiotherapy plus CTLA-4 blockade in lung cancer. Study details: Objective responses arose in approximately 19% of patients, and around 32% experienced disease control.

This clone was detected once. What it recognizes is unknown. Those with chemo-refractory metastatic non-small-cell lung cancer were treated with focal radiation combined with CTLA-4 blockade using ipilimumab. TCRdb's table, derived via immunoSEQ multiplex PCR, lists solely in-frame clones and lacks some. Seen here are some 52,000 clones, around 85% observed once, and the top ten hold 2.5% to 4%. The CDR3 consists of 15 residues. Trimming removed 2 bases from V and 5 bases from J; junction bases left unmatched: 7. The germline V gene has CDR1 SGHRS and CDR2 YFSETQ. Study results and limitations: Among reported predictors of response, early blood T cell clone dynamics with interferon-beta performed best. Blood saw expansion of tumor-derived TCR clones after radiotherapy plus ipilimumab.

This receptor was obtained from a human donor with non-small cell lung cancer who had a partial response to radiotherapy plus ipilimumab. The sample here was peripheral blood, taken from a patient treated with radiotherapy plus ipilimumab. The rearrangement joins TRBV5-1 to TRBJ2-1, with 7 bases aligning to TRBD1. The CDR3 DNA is TGCGCCAGCAGCTTACACAGACAGGGACACAATGAGCAGTTCTTC. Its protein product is CASSLHRQGHNEQFF.